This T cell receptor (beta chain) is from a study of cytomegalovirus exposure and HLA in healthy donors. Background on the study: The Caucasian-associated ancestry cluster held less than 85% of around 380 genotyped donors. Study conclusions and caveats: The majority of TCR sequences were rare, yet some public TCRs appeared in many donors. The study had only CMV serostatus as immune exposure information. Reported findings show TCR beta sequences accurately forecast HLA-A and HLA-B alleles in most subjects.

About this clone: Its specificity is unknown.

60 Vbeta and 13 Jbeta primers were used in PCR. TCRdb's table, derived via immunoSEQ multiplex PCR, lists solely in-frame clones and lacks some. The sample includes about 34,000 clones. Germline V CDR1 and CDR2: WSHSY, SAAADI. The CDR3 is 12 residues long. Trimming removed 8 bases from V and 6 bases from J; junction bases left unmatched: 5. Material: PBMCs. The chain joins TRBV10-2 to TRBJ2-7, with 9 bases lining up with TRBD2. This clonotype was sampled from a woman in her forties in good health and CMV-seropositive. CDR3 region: CASGWTSAEQYF. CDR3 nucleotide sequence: TGCGCCAGCGGTTGGACTAGCGCCGAGCAGTACTTC.